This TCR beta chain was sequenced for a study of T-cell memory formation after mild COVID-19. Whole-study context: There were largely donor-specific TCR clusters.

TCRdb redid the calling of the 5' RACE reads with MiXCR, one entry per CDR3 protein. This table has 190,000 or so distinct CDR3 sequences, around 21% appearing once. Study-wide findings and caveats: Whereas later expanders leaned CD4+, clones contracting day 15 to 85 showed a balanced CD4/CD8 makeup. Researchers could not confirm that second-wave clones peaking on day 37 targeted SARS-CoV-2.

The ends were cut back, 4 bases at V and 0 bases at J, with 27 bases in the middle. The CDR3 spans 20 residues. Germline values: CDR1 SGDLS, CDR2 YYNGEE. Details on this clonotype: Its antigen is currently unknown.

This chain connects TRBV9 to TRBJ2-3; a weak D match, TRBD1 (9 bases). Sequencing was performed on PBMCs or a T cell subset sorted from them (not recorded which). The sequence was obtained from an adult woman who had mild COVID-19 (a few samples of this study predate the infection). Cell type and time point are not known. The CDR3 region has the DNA TGTGCCAGCAGCTCTCCCCTGGGACAGGGTGGACTAGCTAGCACAGATACGCAGTATTTT. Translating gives CASSSPLGQGGLASTDTQYF.